These 10 T cell receptor beta chains were sequenced from one sample in a study of blood T cell repertoires in COVID-19. Some clones are missing from TCRdb's copy, which holds only in-frame ones; the method was immunoSEQ multiplex PCR. Among about 300,000 clones, about 89% were seen once, and the ten largest hold approximately 4.6%. Sample: peripheral blood. The receptors derive from a man in his forties or fifties with acute or convalescent COVID-19.

With respect to this clone: Compared with germline, one end of the junction differs, possibly owing to a read error. V gene TRBV6-5 combines with J gene TRBJ1-2, with TRBD1 matching 8 bases. Per germline, CDR1 MNHEY and CDR2 SVGAGI. The length of the CDR3 is 12 residues. CDR3 loop: CASRLQGGGYTF. The CDR3, as DNA: TGTGCCAGCAGACTACAGGGGGGCGGCTATACCTTC.

The genes are TRBV5-6 and TRBJ2-5; 8 nucleotides agree with TRBD2. CDR3 length: 14 amino acids. CDR1 and CDR2 from the germline V gene are SGHDT and YYEEEE. With V trimmed by 2 bases and J by 5 bases, 5 bases remained unmatched. The CDR3 DNA reads TGTGCCAGCAGCTTAAACCCGGGGGGGGAGACCCAGTACTTC. This sequence encodes CASSLNPGGETQYF.

This clone was recorded a few times. V and J are TRBV7-2 and TRBJ2-3; 8 bases agree with TRBD1. The CDR3 length is 14 residues. V trimming: 4 bases; J trimming: 5 bases; junction bases outside the gene matches: 5. From germline, CDR1 is SGHTA and CDR2 FQGNSA. Here the CDR3 reads CASSSQGAEDTQYF. The DNA of the CDR3 is TGTGCCAGCAGCTCGCAGGGGGCCGAAGATACGCAGTATTTT.

The genes are TRBV10-3 and TRBJ1-1; 7 bases agree with TRBD1. With 3 bases clipped from V and 1 base from J, the junction kept 17 bases outside the gene matches. The CDR3 runs to 19 residues. In germline, CDR1 is ENHRY, CDR2 SYGVKD. The CDR3 is CAISDVLGQESAGNTEAFF. CDR3 DNA: TGTGCCATCAGTGATGTATTAGGACAGGAGAGCGCTGGGAACACTGAAGCTTTCTTT.

The gene calls are TRBV5-1 and TRBJ2-7; 8 bases fit TRBD1. This CDR3 has 15 residues. Germline V gene lookup returns CDR1 SGHRS and CDR2 YFSETQ. V was clipped by 3 bases and J by 5 bases; unmatched bases: 10. The CDR3 protein is CASSYGQGKGHEQYF. The CDR3 DNA reads as TGCGCCAGCAGCTATGGACAGGGTAAAGGTCACGAGCAGTACTTC.

The J gene is TRBJ1-2, the V gene TRBV10-3; D perhaps matches TRBD1 (6 bases). CDR3 size: 14 residues. V was clipped by 7 bases and J by 3 bases, with 15 bases between them. From germline, CDR1 is ENHRY and CDR2 SYGVKD. In nucleotides, the CDR3 is TGTGCCATCAAGGAGAGGACAGCCTACTATGGCTACACCTTC. It is translated as CAIKERTAYYGYTF.

This chain's CDR3 is CASSLPGISEQYF. CDR3 DNA sequence: TGTGCCAGCAGCTTGCCAGGGATCTCCGAGCAGTACTTC. J is TRBJ2-7 and V is TRBV5-4; possibly TRBD1 for D (5 bases). Germline V gene lookup returns CDR1 SGHNT and CDR2 YYREEE (reference sequence). The V end was cut by 1 base, the J end by 6 bases, with 11 bases between. The CDR3 runs to 13 residues.

The genes are TRBV27 and TRBJ1-6; TRBD1 agrees at 7 bases. V shed 5 bases and J 9 bases; nucleotides not matched to a gene: 16. This CDR3 comprises 17 residues. Germline CDR1 MNHEY, CDR2 SMNVEV (reference sequence). The CDR3 DNA is TGTGCCAGCAGTCCTTTCGTCCGACAGGGTCCCGGTTCACCCCTCCACTTT. This gives the protein CASSPFVRQGPGSPLHF.

The rearrangement uses TRBV5-6 and TRBJ2-6; tentatively, D is TRBD1 (6 bases). CDR3 length: 17 amino acids. V lost 5 bases, J lost 4 bases, and 19 bases lay in between. The V gene's germline CDR1 is SGHDT and CDR2 YYEEEE. In DNA form, the CDR3 reads TGTGCCAGCAGTCTTGGACAGCTAAGGTCCGGGGCCAACGTCCTGACTTTC. Translating gives CASSLGQLRSGANVLTF.

The sample holds a few counts of this clone. The chain recombines TRBV5-1 with TRBJ2-7, with 7 bases matching TRBD2. This CDR3 spans 14 amino acids. V lost 0 bases, J lost 4 bases, and 4 bases stayed unmatched. Germline lookup yields CDR1 SGHRS and CDR2 YFSETQ. CDR3 coding DNA: TGCGCCAGCAGCTTGGTCCAGGGAGGGTACGAGCAGTACTTC. Encoded protein: CASSLVQGGYEQYF. Full variable domain (missing parts from reference TRBV5-1 and TRBJ2-7): KAGVTQTPRYLIKTRGQQVTLSCSPISGHRSVSWYQQTPGQGLQFLFEYFSETQRNKGNFPGRFSGRQFSNSRSEMNVSTLELGDSALYLCASSLVQGGYEQYFGPGTRLTVT.